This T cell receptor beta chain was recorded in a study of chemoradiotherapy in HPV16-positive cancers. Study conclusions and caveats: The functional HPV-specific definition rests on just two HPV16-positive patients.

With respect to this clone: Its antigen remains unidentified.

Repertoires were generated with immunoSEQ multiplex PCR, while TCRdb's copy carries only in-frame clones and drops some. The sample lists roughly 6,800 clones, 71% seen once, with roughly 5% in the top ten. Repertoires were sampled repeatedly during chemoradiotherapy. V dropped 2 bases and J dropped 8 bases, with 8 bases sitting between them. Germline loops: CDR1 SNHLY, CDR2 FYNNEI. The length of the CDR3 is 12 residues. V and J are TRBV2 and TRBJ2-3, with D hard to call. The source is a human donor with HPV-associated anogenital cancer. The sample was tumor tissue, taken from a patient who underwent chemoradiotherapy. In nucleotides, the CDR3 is TGTGCCAGCAGTGAAATTGTAGGTACGCAGTATTTT. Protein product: CASSEIVGTQYF.